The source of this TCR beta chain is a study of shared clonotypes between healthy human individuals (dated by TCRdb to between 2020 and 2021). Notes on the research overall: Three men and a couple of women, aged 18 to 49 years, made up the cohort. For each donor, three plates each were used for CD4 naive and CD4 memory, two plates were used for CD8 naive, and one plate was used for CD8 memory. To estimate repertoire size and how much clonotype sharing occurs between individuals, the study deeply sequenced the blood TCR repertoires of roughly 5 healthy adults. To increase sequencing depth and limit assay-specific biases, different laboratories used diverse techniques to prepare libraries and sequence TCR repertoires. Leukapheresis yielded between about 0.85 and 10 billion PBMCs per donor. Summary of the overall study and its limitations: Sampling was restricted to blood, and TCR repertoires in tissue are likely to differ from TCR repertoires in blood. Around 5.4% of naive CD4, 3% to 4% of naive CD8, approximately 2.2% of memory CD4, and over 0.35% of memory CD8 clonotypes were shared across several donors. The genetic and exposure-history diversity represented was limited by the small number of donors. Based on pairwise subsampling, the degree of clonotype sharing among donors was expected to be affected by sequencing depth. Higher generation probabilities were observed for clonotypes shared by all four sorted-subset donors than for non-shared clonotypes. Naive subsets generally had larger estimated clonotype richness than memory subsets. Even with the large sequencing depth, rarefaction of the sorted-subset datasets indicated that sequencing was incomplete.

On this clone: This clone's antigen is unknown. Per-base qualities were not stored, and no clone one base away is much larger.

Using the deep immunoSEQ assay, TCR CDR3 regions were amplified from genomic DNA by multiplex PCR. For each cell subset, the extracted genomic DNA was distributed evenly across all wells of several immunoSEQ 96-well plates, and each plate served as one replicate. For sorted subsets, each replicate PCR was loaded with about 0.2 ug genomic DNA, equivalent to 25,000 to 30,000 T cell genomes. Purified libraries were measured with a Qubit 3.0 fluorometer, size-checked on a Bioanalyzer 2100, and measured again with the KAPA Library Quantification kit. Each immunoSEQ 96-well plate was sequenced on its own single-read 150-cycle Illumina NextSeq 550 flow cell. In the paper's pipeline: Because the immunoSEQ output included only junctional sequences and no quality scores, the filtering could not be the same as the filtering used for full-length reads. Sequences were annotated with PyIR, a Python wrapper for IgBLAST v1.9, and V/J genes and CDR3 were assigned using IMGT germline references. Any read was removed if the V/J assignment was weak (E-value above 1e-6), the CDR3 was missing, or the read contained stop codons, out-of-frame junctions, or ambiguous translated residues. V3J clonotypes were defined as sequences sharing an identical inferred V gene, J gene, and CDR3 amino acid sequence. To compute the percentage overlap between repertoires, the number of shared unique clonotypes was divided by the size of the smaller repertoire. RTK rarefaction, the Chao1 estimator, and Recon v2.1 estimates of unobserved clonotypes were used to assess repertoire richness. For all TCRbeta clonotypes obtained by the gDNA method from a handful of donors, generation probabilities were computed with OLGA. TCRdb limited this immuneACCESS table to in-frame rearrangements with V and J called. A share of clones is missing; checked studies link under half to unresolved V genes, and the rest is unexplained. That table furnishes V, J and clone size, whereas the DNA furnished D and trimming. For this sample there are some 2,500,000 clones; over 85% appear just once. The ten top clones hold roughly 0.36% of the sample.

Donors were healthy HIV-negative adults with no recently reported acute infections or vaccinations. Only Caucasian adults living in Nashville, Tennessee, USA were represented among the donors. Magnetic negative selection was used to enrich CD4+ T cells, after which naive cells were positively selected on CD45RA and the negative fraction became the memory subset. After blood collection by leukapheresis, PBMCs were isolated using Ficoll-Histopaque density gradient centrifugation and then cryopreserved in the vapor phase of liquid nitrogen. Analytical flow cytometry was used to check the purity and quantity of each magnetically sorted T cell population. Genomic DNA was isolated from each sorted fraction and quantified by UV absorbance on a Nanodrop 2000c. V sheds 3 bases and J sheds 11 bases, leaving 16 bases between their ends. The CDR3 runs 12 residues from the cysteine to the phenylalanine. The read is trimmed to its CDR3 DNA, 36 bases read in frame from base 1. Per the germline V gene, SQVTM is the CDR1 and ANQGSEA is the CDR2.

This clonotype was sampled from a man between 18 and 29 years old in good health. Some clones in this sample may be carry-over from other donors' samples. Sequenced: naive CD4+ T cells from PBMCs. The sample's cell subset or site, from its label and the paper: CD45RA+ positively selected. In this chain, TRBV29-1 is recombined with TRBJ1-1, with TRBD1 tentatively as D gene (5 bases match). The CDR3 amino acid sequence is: CSVELSGPGAFF. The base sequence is TGCAGCGTTGAGTTATCGGGACCGGGGGCTTTCTTT.